These T cell receptor beta chains were read from a single sample in a study of Tregs in tolerant kidney transplant recipients. The protocol was immunoSEQ multiplex PCR, while the TCRdb copy is restricted to in-frame clones and leaves out a portion. Seen here are 60,000 or so clones, 70% to 90% observed once, and the top ten hold approximately 2.3%. The sequencing here drew on Tregs from blood, taken before the transplant. The source is a human donor who received a combined kidney and bone marrow transplant. CDR3s include the opening cysteine and the closing phenylalanine or tryptophan. The order of the fields is D gene, clone size, V gene, J gene, CDR3 DNA, CDR3 protein. D genes are given only for firm matches. Clone size appears in some rows only: once, few, many, or a class for an expanded clone.

>NA|NA|TRBV10-3|TRBJ2-7
TGTGCCATCAGCCCAACTCCATCCTTTGCGGAGTACTTC
CAISPTPSFAEYF
>NA|NA|TRBV7-9|TRBJ1-5
TGTGCCAGCAGCTGGGGGGGAGTCAATCAGCCCCAGCATTTT
CASSWGGVNQPQHF
>NA|few|TRBV10-3|TRBJ2-2
TGTGCCATCAGCGCCGGGGAGCTGTTTTTT
CAISAGELFF
>TRBD2|NA|TRBV5-4|TRBJ2-5
TGTGCCAGCAGCTTCAAGCGGGGGTCACAAGAGACCCAGTACTTC
CASSFKRGSQETQYF
>NA|once|TRBV5-1|TRBJ2-7
TGCGCCAGCATCGGACCGGGACCCTACGAGCAGTACTTC
CASIGPGPYEQYF
>TRBD1|NA|TRBV27|TRBJ1-1
TGTGCCAGCAGTTTTCGCGGCCCTCCCTGGACAGGGCTGAACACTGAAGCTTTCTTT
CASSFRGPPWTGLNTEAFF
>TRBD1|few|TRBV28|TRBJ1-5
TGTGCCAGCAGTAAGGTCGGATTGACAGGGCTTAATCAGCCCCAGCATTTT
CASSKVGLTGLNQPQHF
>NA|few|TRBV10-3|TRBJ2-7
TGTGCCATCAGTGATCGTCTGGACAGCTACGAGCAGTACTTC
CAISDRLDSYEQYF
>NA|NA|TRBV7-9|TRBJ1-2
TGTGCCAGCCTCCCCGCAGTAACAAATCGAATCTATGGCTACACCTTC
CASLPAVTNRIYGYTF
>NA|NA|TRBV6-6|TRBJ1-2
TGTGCCAGCGAGGTCCAGGGCTACGGCTACACCTTC
CASEVQGYGYTF
>TRBD2|NA|TRBV19|TRBJ2-7
TGTGCCAGTAGTGCCGGACTAGCGGGAACCTACGAGCAGTACTTC
CASSAGLAGTYEQYF
>TRBD1|NA|TRBV19|TRBJ2-3
TGTGCCAGTAGACAGGGGGGCACAGATACGCAGTATTTT
CASRQGGTDTQYF
>NA|NA|TRBV4-1|TRBJ1-2
TGCGCCAGCAGCCACATAAGAGTACAGCCCGGGCATCGTGGCTACACCTTC
CASSHIRVQPGHRGYTF
>TRBD1|NA|TRBV12-5|TRBJ1-5
TGTGCTAGCAACAGGGGTAGCAATCAGCCCCAGCATTTT
CASNRGSNQPQHF
>NA|NA|TRBV6-1|TRBJ2-7
TGTGCCAGCAGCCAGCGGACTACCGGCTCCTACGAGCAGTACTTC
CASSQRTTGSYEQYF
>TRBD1|once|TRBV27|TRBJ1-4
TGTGCCAGCAGATTTGGTGCAGGGGGAACTAATGAAAAACTGTTTTTT
CASRFGAGGTNEKLFF
>NA|NA|TRBV10-3|TRBJ1-3
TGTGCCATCAGGGCAGGGGATGGGGCCGGAAACACCATATATTTT
CAIRAGDGAGNTIYF
>TRBD1|few|TRBV7-2|TRBJ2-7
TGTGCCAGCAGCCCAGGGACAGGGGGCTACGAGCAGTACTTC
CASSPGTGGYEQYF
>NA|few|TRBV7-2|TRBJ1-4
TGTGCCAGCAGCCGGGGGGGGGCTGCAACTAATGAAAAACTGTTTTTT
CASSRGGAATNEKLFF
>NA|NA|TRBV25-1|TRBJ1-1
TGTGCCAGCAGTGGGCTGCGGGGCACTGAAGCTTTCTTT
CASSGLRGTEAFF